Listed here are 11 T cell receptor beta chains from one sample, sequenced in a study of cytomegalovirus exposure and HLA in healthy donors (dated by TCRdb to about 2017). Receptors were amplified or captured by the immunoSEQ multiplex PCR assay. For the multiplex PCR, a mixture combining 60 forward primers for TCR Vbeta segments and 13 reverse primers for TCR Jbeta segments was used. This immuneACCESS table, as held by TCRdb, lists in-frame sequences with V and J called but not all clones. Of the missing ones, under half trace to an unresolved V gene in checked studies; the others have no known cause. Present in this sample are about 77,000 clones, around 78% of which were seen just once. Clones ranked in the top ten supply 3.5% to 5.5% of the sample. Sample: PBMCs. The receptor set was obtained from a man in his forties in good health and CMV-seronegative.

The chain joins TRBV4-2 to TRBJ1-2; D uncertain. The CDR3 runs to 13 residues. V lost 5 bases and J lost 10, with 17 bases in between. CDR1 and CDR2 (germline): LGHNA, YNFKEQ. CDR3 in DNA: TGTGCCAGCAGCAACCCCCTCGGAGGATTCTACACCTTC. Its translation: CASSNPLGGFYTF.

CDR3 protein: CSVRTSGAYEQYF. The CDR3, as DNA: TGCAGCGTCCGGACTAGCGGAGCCTACGAGCAGTACTTC. The chain couples TRBV29-1 to TRBJ2-7; TRBD2 matches 10 bases. Germline assignment: CDR1 SQVTM and CDR2 ANQGSEA. After removal of 6 bases from V and 2 bases from J, the junction contained 4 bases not matched to a gene. There are 13 residues in the CDR3.

The genes are TRBV19 and TRBJ2-2, with D perhaps TRBD1 (6 bases). This CDR3 contains 13 residues. Germline V gives CDR1 LNHDA, CDR2 SQIVND (reference sequence). The germline V and J ends were trimmed by 4 bases and 6 bases, with 9 bases remaining between them. CDR3 sequence reads: CASSTQGAGELFF. The CDR3, as DNA: TGTGCCAGTAGTACACAGGGAGCCGGGGAGCTGTTTTTT. Looking up the rest from reference TRBV19 and TRBJ2-2 gives the full variable domain: DGGITQSPKYLFRKEGQNVTLSCEQNLNHDAMYWYRQDPGQGLRLIYYSQIVNDFQKGDIAEGYSVSREKKESFPLTVTSAQKNPTAFYLCASSTQGAGELFFGEGSRLTVL.

The table lists this clone with a few counts. The CDR3, as DNA: TGTGCCATCAGTGTAGGTCAGGGCGGTGGCATGAACACTGAAGCTTTCTTT. Amino acid sequence: CAISVGQGGGMNTEAFF. The rearrangement uses TRBV10-3 and TRBJ1-1, with D perhaps TRBD1 (5 bases). The CDR3 sequence is 17 residues long. Trimming pared 4 bases from V and 0 bases from J, leaving 18 bases between. Germline values: CDR1 ENHRY, CDR2 SYGVKD.

CDR3 protein: CASSFWGGSGADTQYF. In DNA form, the CDR3 reads TGTGCCAGCAGTTTTTGGGGCGGGAGCGGGGCAGATACGCAGTATTTT. The chain joins TRBV27 to TRBJ2-3, with TRBD2 matching over 7 bases. The length of the CDR3 is 16 residues. Germline assignment: CDR1 MNHEY and CDR2 SMNVEV (reference sequence). The V segment lost 3 bases and the J segment 4 bases; nucleotides outside the gene matches: 10.

CDR3 sequence: CATSREHPGREKLFF. CDR3 coding DNA: TGTGCCACCAGCAGAGAACACCCAGGGCGGGAAAAACTGTTTTTT. The J gene is TRBJ1-4, the V gene TRBV15; perhaps TRBD1 as D (5 bases). CDR1 and CDR2 (germline): LNHNV, YYDKDF (reference sequence). The CDR3 is 15 amino acids. The V end lost 0 bases, the J end lost 8 bases, and 13 bases lay between the germline ends.

The chain joins TRBV5-1 to TRBJ2-1, with 9 bases identical to TRBD2. V lost 2 bases, J lost 10 bases, and 10 bases stayed unmatched. Germline CDR1 SGHRS, CDR2 YFSETQ. The CDR3 runs 15 residues. The CDR3 spells CASSLALGGREEQFF. The CDR3 DNA reads TGCGCCAGCAGCTTAGCTCTTGGCGGGAGGGAGGAGCAGTTCTTC.

The chain is built from TRBV5-4 and TRBJ1-1; D not resolved. V was trimmed by 2 bases and J by 2 bases, leaving 7 bases between them. Germline V gives CDR1 SGHNT, CDR2 YYREEE (reference sequence). This CDR3 contains 13 residues. For the CDR3, the DNA is TGTGCCAGCAGCTTCGTCAGAAACACTGAAGCTTTCTTT. Its protein product is CASSFVRNTEAFF.

The gene calls are TRBV7-6 and TRBJ1-2; the D gene is possibly TRBD1 (5 bases). Trimming left V 1 base short and J 2 bases short, with 14 bases between. CDR3 length: 16 residues. Per the germline V gene, CDR1 is SGHVS and CDR2 is FNYEAQ. The CDR3 sequence: CASSLEGKGVNYGYTF. The CDR3, as DNA: TGTGCCAGCAGCTTAGAGGGTAAAGGGGTAAACTATGGCTACACCTTC.

The rearrangement uses TRBV15 and TRBJ2-1; D unresolved. Germline CDR1 and CDR2: LNHNV and YYDKDF (reference sequence). V was pared by 4 bases and J by 6 bases, with 4 bases between. The CDR3 loop spans 11 amino acids. The CDR3 here is CATSKRNEQFF. The DNA for the CDR3 is TGTGCCACCAGCAAGCGCAATGAGCAGTTCTTC. Supplemented by reference TRBV15 and TRBJ2-1, the full variable domain reads DAMVIQNPRYQVTQFGKPVTLSCSQTLNHNVMYWYQQKSSQAPKLLFHYYDKDFNNEADTPDNFQSRRPNTSFCFLDIRSPGLGDTAMYLCATSKRNEQFFGPGTRLTVL.

The chain recombines TRBV5-4 with TRBJ2-1; D is uncertain. The V gene lost 3 bases and the J gene lost 2 bases, with 12 bases spanning the gap. Germline-derived CDR1 and CDR2 are SGHNT and YYREEE (reference sequence). CDR3 length: 15 amino acids. This CDR3 is CASSSKSQAYNEQFF. In DNA, the CDR3 is TGTGCCAGCAGCTCCAAATCGCAGGCCTACAATGAGCAGTTCTTC.